The 22 T cell receptor beta chains reported below all come from one sample, sequenced in a study of preoperative IRX-2 immunotherapy in early breast cancer. Here immunoSEQ multiplex PCR was the method, and the copy in TCRdb shows in-frame clones only, minus some. The table has roughly 14,000 clones, just over 90% seen once; the top ten hold roughly 28%. Treatment indicated: preoperative locoregional IRX-2 cytokine immunotherapy. The specimen was taken from a patient treated with IRX-2 immunotherapy. The receptor source for this set is a human donor with breast cancer.

The V gene is TRBV7-8, the J gene TRBJ2-5; 10 nucleotides agree with TRBD1. The CDR3 sequence is 18 residues long. V lost 1 base to trimming and J lost 4 bases; unmatched junction nucleotides: 12. Germline CDR1 SGHVS, CDR2 FQNEAQ. The chain's CDR3 is CASSLVTGGSWTGETQYF. For the CDR3, the DNA is TGTGCCAGCAGCTTAGTGACAGGGGGCTCCTGGACGGGAGAGACCCAGTACTTC.

The chain combines TRBV2 with TRBJ1-5; 7 nucleotides match TRBD1. V trimming: 6 bases; J trimming: 6 bases; junction bases outside the gene matches: 5. This CDR3 has 13 amino acids. Looked up from germline, CDR1 is SNHLY and CDR2 is FYNNEI. The DNA for the CDR3 is TGTGCCAGCAGACAGGGGCCTGTTCAGCCCCAGCATTTT. It specifies CASRQGPVQPQHF. The variable domain in full, with the rest retrieved from reference TRBV2 and TRBJ1-5, is EPEVTQTPSHQVTQMGQEVILRCVPISNHLYFYWYRQILGQKVEFLVSFYNNEISEKSEIFDDQFSVERPDGSNFTLKIRSTKLEDSAMYFCASRQGPVQPQHFGDGTRLSIL.

The chain has TRBV6-4 and TRBJ2-2; D not resolved. The length of the CDR3 is 14 residues. V dropped 6 bases and J dropped 6 bases, with 14 bases sitting between them. In germline, CDR1 is MRHNA, CDR2 SNTAGT. The CDR3 protein is CASRKFSGAGELFF. In DNA, the CDR3 is TGTGCCAGCAGGAAATTTAGTGGGGCCGGGGAGCTGTTTTTT.

The V call is TRBV4-2, the J call TRBJ1-5; 7 bases fit TRBD1. With V trimmed by 3 bases and J by 2 bases, 4 bases remained unmatched. Germline values: CDR1 LGHNA, CDR2 YNFKEQ. CDR3 length: 15 residues. The CDR3 coding sequence is TGTGCCAGCAGCCAGGGGACAGACCGCAATCAGCCCCAGCATTTT. Protein: CASSQGTDRNQPQHF.

This chain uses TRBV10-2 with TRBJ2-6; a possible D gene is TRBD2 (6 bases). The CDR3 length is 17 residues. V was pared by 0 bases and J by 2 bases, with 11 bases between. In germline, CDR1 is WSHSY, CDR2 SAAADI. The CDR3 spells CASSESKGGAGANVLTF. The CDR3, as DNA: TGCGCCAGCAGTGAGTCGAAAGGAGGGGCTGGGGCCAACGTCCTGACTTTC.

The rearrangement joins TRBV7-9 to TRBJ2-7; D unclear. In germline, CDR1 is SEHNR, CDR2 FQNEAQ (reference sequence). This CDR3 has 15 residues. The V end lost 1 base, the J end lost 2 bases, and 12 bases lay between the germline ends. CDR3 DNA: TGTGCCAGCAGCTTAGGTTCCGGACCGACCTACGAGCAGTACTTC. Its protein is CASSLGSGPTYEQYF.

This clone was seen just once. This chain joins TRBV6-1 and TRBJ2-5; 9 nucleotides match TRBD1. The CDR3 loop spans 14 amino acids. Germline V gene data show CDR1 as MNHNS and CDR2 as SASEGT. Trimming at V came to 6 bases and at J to 9 bases, leaving 11 bases not matched to a gene. Written as DNA, the CDR3 is TGTGCCAGCAGCCAGGGGACAGGGCCCGGGGCCCAGTACTTC. Its translation is CASSQGTGPGAQYF.

The CDR3 bases are TGTGCCAGCAGCTTCTCTAGCGGGGGGGCTCAGACCCAGTACTTC. Translating it yields CASSFSSGGAQTQYF. The chain recombines TRBV5-6 with TRBJ2-5; 12 nucleotides align to TRBD2. This CDR3 has 15 residues. Germline V gives CDR1 SGHDT, CDR2 YYEEEE. The J segment lost 6 bases and the V segment lost 2 bases, leaving 5 bases of the junction unmatched.

This CDR3 is CASSLNSRSSGNTIYF. CDR3 DNA: TGTGCCAGCAGTTTAAATTCCCGGAGCTCTGGAAACACCATATATTTT. The J gene is TRBJ1-3, the V gene TRBV27; D call uncertain. The CDR3 is 16 amino acids. Per the germline V gene, CDR1 is MNHEY and CDR2 is SMNVEV (reference sequence). V gave up 2 bases and J gave up 0 bases, with 11 bases separating them.

The V call is TRBV10-2, the J call TRBJ2-1, with 11 nucleotides matching TRBD2. With 8 bases clipped from V and 9 bases from J, the junction kept 12 bases outside the gene matches. Germline V gives CDR1 WSHSY, CDR2 SAAADI. The CDR3 spans 15 residues. The CDR3 protein is CASYNSGGASGEQFF. CDR3 sequence (DNA): TGCGCCAGCTACAATAGCGGGGGGGCGTCGGGTGAGCAGTTCTTC.

The rearrangement links TRBV11-3 to TRBJ2-1; D is possibly TRBD1 (8 bases). Germline CDR1 SGHNT, CDR2 YENEEA. This CDR3 region has 16 residues. With 3 bases removed from V and 3 bases from J, the gap between germline ends came to 15 bases. The CDR3 sequence is CASSFTGGAYYNEQFF. CDR3 sequence (DNA): TGTGCCAGCAGCTTCACAGGGGGGGCCTACTACAATGAGCAGTTCTTC.

The genes are TRBV11-2 and TRBJ1-2; D remains unclear. The V and J ends lost 0 bases and 7 bases respectively, with 9 bases between them. CDR1 and CDR2 from the germline V gene are SGHAT and FQNNGV. There are 13 residues in the CDR3. CDR3 loop: CASSLEVSRGYTF. CDR3 DNA sequence: TGTGCCAGCAGCTTAGAGGTCTCCCGTGGCTACACCTTC.

V gene TRBV6-6 combines with J gene TRBJ2-5; TRBD2 agrees at 11 bases. This CDR3 has 15 residues. Germline V gene data show CDR1 as MNHNY and CDR2 as SVGAGI (reference sequence). J lost 2 bases, V lost 6 bases, and 5 bases had no gene match. Here the CDR3 DNA reads TGTGCCAGCAGAACTAGCGGGGGATTTCAAGAGACCCAGTACTTC. Translation: CASRTSGGFQETQYF.

V gene TRBV5-1 combines with J gene TRBJ1-2; possibly TRBD1 for D (6 bases). Germline V lookup: CDR1 SGHRS, CDR2 YFSETQ. The CDR3 loop spans 15 amino acids. Trimming left V 4 bases short and J 4 bases short, with 17 bases between. The CDR3 here is CASSPQTGLSYGYTF. In DNA form, the CDR3 reads TGCGCCAGCAGCCCGCAGACAGGCCTAAGCTATGGCTACACCTTC. Full variable domain (remainder filled in from reference TRBV5-1 and TRBJ1-2): KAGVTQTPRYLIKTRGQQVTLSCSPISGHRSVSWYQQTPGQGLQFLFEYFSETQRNKGNFPGRFSGRQFSNSRSEMNVSTLELGDSALYLCASSPQTGLSYGYTFGSGTRLTVV.

This clone turned up a few times. The chain joins TRBV7-9 to TRBJ1-3, with a tentative D call TRBD1 (5 bases). In germline, CDR1 is SEHNR, CDR2 FQNEAQ (reference sequence). The ends were cut back, 4 bases at V and 7 bases at J, with 20 bases in the middle. The CDR3 totals 16 residues. CDR3 sequence: CASSSWTSGGSNTIYF. The CDR3 DNA is TGTGCCAGCAGCTCGTGGACGAGTGGGGGTTCGAACACCATATATTTT.

The rearrangement joins TRBV5-6 to TRBJ2-7; TRBD2 is a possible D gene (6 bases). The germline CDR1 and CDR2 sequences are SGHDT and YYEEEE. Between the trimmed V and J ends, which lost 4 bases and 0 bases, there was a span of 11 bases. CDR3 length: 14 residues. The CDR3 sequence is CASSTGGPSYEQYF. The CDR3 bases are TGTGCCAGCAGCACCGGAGGGCCCTCCTACGAGCAGTACTTC.

This chain uses TRBV11-2 with TRBJ2-5; D is possibly TRBD1 or TRBD2 (5 bases each). The CDR3 is made up of 15 amino acids. V was pared by 0 bases and J by 7 bases, with 15 bases between. Germline CDR1 is SGHAT and CDR2 is FQNNGV. CDR3 sequence: CASSLEWTLSGTQYF. The DNA of the CDR3 is TGTGCCAGCAGCTTAGAGTGGACACTAAGCGGGACCCAGTACTTC.

In nucleotides, the CDR3 is TGTGCCAGCAGCTCCGGGACAACCCAAGAGACCCAGTACTTC. Residues: CASSSGTTQETQYF. The chain combines TRBV28 with TRBJ2-5; D is perhaps TRBD1 (6 bases). Looked up from germline, CDR1 is MDHEN and CDR2 is SYDVKM. V gave up 6 bases and J gave up 1 base, with 12 bases separating them. CDR3 length: 14 residues.

The rearrangement joins TRBV21-1 to TRBJ1-6. TRBV21-1 is assigned pseudogene status. CDR3 length: 15 amino acids. CDR3 bases: TGTGCCAGCAACCCGAGTTGGGGGGGGAGTTCACCCCTCCACTTT. This encodes CASNPSWGGSSPLHF.

This chain links TRBV18 with TRBJ1-1, with 8 bases identical to TRBD1. The V and J ends lost 3 bases and 1 base, in that order; junction bases with no gene match: 4. The CDR3 extends over 15 amino acids. Germline V gene data show CDR1 as KGHSH and CDR2 as LQKENI. The CDR3 DNA reads as TGTGCCAGCTCACCCATCGACAGGGGGAACACTGAAGCTTTCTTT. It translates to CASSPIDRGNTEAFF.

This sequence joins TRBV19 and TRBJ2-3, with 7 bases matching TRBD2. Trimming at V came to 7 bases and at J to 13 bases, leaving 8 bases not matched to a gene. Germline assignment: CDR1 LNHDA and CDR2 SQIVND (reference sequence). This CDR3 has 11 residues. CDR3 loop: CASMGGGGEYF. CDR3 coding DNA: TGTGCCAGTATGGGCGGGGGTGGTGAGTATTTT.

J is TRBJ1-1 and V is TRBV5-6; 7 bases are shared with TRBD1. The CDR3 has 13 amino acids. CDR1 and CDR2 (germline): SGHDT, YYEEEE. Trimming removed 3 bases from V and 5 bases from J; junction bases left unmatched: 4. The CDR3 DNA reads as TGTGCCAGCAGCTATACAGGGGTGACTGAAGCTTTCTTT. Translation gives CASSYTGVTEAFF.